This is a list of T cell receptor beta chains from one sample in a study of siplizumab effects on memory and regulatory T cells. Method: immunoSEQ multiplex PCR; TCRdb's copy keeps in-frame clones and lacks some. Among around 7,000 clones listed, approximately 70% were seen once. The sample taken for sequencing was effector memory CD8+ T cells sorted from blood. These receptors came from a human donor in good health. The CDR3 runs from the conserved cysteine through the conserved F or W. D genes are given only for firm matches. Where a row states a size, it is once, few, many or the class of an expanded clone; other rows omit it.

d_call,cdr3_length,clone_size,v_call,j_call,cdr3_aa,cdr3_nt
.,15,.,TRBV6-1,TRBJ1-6,CASSEEEGDNSPLHF,TGTGCCAGCAGTGAAGAGGAAGGGGATAATTCACCCCTCCACTTT
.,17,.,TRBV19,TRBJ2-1,CASSRGQRGGSYNEQFF,TGTGCCAGTAGTAGGGGCCAGAGGGGAGGTAGTTACAATGAGCAGTTCTTC
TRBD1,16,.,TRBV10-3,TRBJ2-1,CAISGQRGQGVNEQFF,TGTGCCATCAGTGGACAGAGGGGACAGGGAGTCAATGAGCAGTTCTTC
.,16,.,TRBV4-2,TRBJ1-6,CASSQAQATYNSPLHF,TGTGCCAGCAGCCAAGCCCAGGCGACCTATAATTCACCCCTCCACTTT
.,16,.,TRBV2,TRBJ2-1,CASSEYRTSSYNEQFF,TGTGCCAGCAGTGAATATCGGACCAGCTCCTACAATGAGCAGTTCTTC
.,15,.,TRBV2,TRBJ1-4,CASSEGQAFNEKLFF,TGTGCCAGCAGTGAGGGGCAGGCCTTTAATGAAAAACTGTTTTTT
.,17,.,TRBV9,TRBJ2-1,CASSVVGSFTAYNEQFF,TGTGCCAGCAGCGTAGTAGGCTCGTTTACAGCCTACAATGAGCAGTTCTTC
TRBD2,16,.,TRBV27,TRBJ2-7,CASSEGTSGFTYEQYF,TGTGCCAGCAGTGAAGGGACTAGCGGGTTTACCTACGAGCAGTACTTC
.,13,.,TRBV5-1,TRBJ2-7,CASSLEPFYEQYF,TGCGCCAGCAGCTTGGAACCTTTCTACGAGCAGTACTTC
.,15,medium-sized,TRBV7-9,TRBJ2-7,CASSLVSPDAYEQYF,TGTGCCAGCAGCTTAGTTTCCCCGGACGCCTACGAGCAGTACTTC
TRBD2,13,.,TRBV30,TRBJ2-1,CAWSSGRYNEQFF,TGTGCCTGGAGTAGCGGGAGGTACAATGAGCAGTTCTTC
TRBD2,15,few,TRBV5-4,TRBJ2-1,CASSLIAGENNEQFF,TGTGCCAGCAGCTTAATAGCGGGGGAAAACAATGAGCAGTTCTTC
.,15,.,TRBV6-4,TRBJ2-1,CASSETSGSYNEQFF,TGTGCCAGCAGTGAGACTAGTGGGTCCTACAATGAGCAGTTCTTC
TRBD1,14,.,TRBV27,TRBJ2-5,CASSPWTGQETQYF,TGTGCCAGCAGTCCATGGACAGGGCAAGAGACCCAGTACTTC
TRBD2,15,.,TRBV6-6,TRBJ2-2,CASRAVAGDTGELFF,TGTGCCAGCAGGGCGGTAGCGGGAGACACCGGGGAGCTGTTTTTT
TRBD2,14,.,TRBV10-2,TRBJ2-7,CASSDSGSSYEQYF,TGCGCCAGCAGTGATAGCGGGAGCTCCTACGAGCAGTACTTC
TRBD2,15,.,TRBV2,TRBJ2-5,CASSSGTSGLETQYF,TGTGCCAGCAGTTCCGGGACTAGCGGGTTGGAGACCCAGTACTTC
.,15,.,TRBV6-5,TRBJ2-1,CASSPHSSSYNEQFF,TGTGCCAGCAGTCCCCATTCCAGCTCCTACAATGAGCAGTTCTTC
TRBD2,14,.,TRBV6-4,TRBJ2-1,CASSASGSSNEQFF,TGTGCCAGCAGTGCCAGCGGGAGCTCCAATGAGCAGTTCTTC
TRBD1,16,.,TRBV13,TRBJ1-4,CASRPGQGRPNEKLFF,TGTGCCAGCAGGCCCGGACAGGGTAGACCTAATGAAAAACTGTTTTTT